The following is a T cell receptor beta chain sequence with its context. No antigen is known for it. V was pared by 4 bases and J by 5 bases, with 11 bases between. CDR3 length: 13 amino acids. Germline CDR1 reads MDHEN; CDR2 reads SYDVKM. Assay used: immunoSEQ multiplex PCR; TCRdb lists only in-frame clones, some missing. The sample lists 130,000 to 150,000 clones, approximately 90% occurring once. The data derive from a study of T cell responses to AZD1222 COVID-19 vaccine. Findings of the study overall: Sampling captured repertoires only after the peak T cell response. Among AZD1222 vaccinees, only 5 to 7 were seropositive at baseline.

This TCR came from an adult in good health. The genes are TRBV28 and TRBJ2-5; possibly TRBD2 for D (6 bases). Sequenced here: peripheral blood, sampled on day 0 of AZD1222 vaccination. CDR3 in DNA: TGTGCCAGCAGTTCGCGGGGCCGGGAGACCCAGTACTTC. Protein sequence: CASSSRGRETQYF. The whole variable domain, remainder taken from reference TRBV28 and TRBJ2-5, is DVKVTQSSRYLVKRTGEKVFLECVQDMDHENMFWYRQDPGLGLRLIYFSYDVKMKEKGDIPEGYSVSREKKERFSLILESASTNQTSMYLCASSSRGRETQYFGPGTRLLVL.